The TCR beta chain described here comes from a study of long-term antiretroviral therapy in people with HIV (dated 2022 in TCRdb). In the study overall: The earliest samples were collected about a decade before the 2015 WHO recommendation for immediate ART, when ART was typically delayed until CD4 counts fell. A retrospective serial study tested whether ART initiation and durable HIV suppression were associated with changes in peripheral blood TRB repertoire composition and diversity. A total of 150 to 200 cryopreserved PBMC samples came from 30 or so adults with confirmed HIV infection and were collected serially over a mean of about six years (range 1-12). Among the 25 to 35 participants with HIV, eleven were female. No cross-contamination during QIAcube processing turned up in test extractions that ran a monoclonal T-cell line alongside 33 polyclonal samples. On the study overall, not on this receptor specifically: Starting ART was linked to a significant rise in TRB diversity, yet even after long-term ART the diversity remained significantly lower than in transplant donor controls. Expanded TRB clones identified before ART initiation dominated the repertoire at all time points, although this dominance fluctuated and declined in many PLHIV after ART. Samples dated from about 2003 to 2018, and the ART regimens used may be less effective than current ones. Limited PBMC availability meant only the TCR beta chain was sequenced, without alpha chain pairing. Narrower CDR3 length ranges were observed in HIV repertoires than in controls, and an antigen-experienced repertoire with only a slight naive shift after ART was suggested by the network structure. Inferences about post-ART repertoire changes were limited because no data were available on ART adherence, viral resistance or therapy changes. Because pre-ART samples had limited cell numbers, profiling was done on unsorted PBMC rather than on sorted CD4+ and CD8+ T cells.

Participants were included only if at least one PBMC sample before ART initiation and at least two post-ART samples were available. All participants with HIV were treated in the United States of America. Cryopreserved samples of about 1-10 million PBMC were thawed and washed before DNA extraction. At the time of the earliest PBMC sample, participants with HIV were aged between about 23 and 54 years. PBMC samples from each participant spanned 1-4 timepoints before ART initiation and 2-8 timepoints after ART initiation, with a median of 7 samples. Serial HIV viral load, CD4+ T-cell count, ART history and demographic data were obtained for every participant. Using a Qiagen kit on a QIAcube, genomic DNA was extracted from unsorted PBMC, with samples processed in batches of 12. The immunoSEQ hsTCRB v3.0 assay was used at survey level resolution to sequence the TRB variable region. A depth of roughly 35,000-55,000 T-cell genomes per sample was targeted for TRB sequencing. An Illumina MiSeq with a v3 150-cycle kit was used to sequence the pooled TRB libraries. The published analysis was carried out like this. Repertoire analysis was performed in R inside a reproducible Nextflow workflow that covered QC, data transformation and analysis. LymphoSeq2, an R package for exploring AIRR-Seq data, was used to implement the custom analyses. Several samples that yielded fewer than 5000 total TRB sequences were excluded, so that around 190 HIV repertoires were analyzed. Among the 180 to 200 HIV repertoires that were kept, around 59 were collected before ART initiation and over 120 were collected after ART initiation. Repertoires were downsampled to 5000 TRB nucleotide sequences, and summary statistics were averaged over 100 downsampling iterations. Only TRB sequences with CDR3 regions of at least seven amino acids were retained for analysis. Diversity was measured with a Shannon entropy-derived clonality score and the Gini coefficient. In the repertoire networks, any two of the top 5000 CDR3 amino acid sequences were connected whenever the two sequences differed by an edit distance of one. Antigen specificity groups and MHC restriction were predicted for TRB CDR3 amino acid sequences with GLIPH2. To flag known associations with CMV, EBV, HIV or tissue antigens, CDR3 amino acid sequences were compared against VDJdb and McPAS-TCR. Pre-ART, post-ART and control groups were compared with Wilcoxon signed-rank tests and Holm-Bonferroni correction. TCRdb retrieved this table from immuneACCESS and kept in-frame rearrangements only. Not all clones are present; in checked studies, unresolved V genes account for under half, and no reason is known for the remainder. The DNA gave D and trimming, while V, J and clone size come from that table. This sample comprises about 19,000 clones, more than 75% of them detected only once. More than 9% of the sample rests with the top ten.

About this clone itself: The antigen it recognizes is unknown. No clone much larger than this one lies a single base away; base qualities are absent.

The CDR3 contains 18 residues, cysteine and phenylalanine counted. Only the CDR3 DNA is retained, 54 bases long and in frame from the first base. The junction shows trimming of 3 bases on V and 4 bases on J, and the gene matches do not reach 7 bases of it. CDR1 and CDR2, per the germline V gene, are SGHAT and FQNNGV. The chain employs TRBV11-2 and TRBJ2-2, and 14 bases in between align with TRBD2. The receptor was isolated from a man in his forties or fifties with HIV. The material sequenced was unsorted PBMCs, taken 0.5 years after starting antiretroviral therapy. The DNA reads TGTGCCAGCAGCTTGGGGACTAGCGGGGGACCTTTCACCGGGGAGCTGTTTTTT. Translated, this is CASSLGTSGGPFTGELFF.